This note documents a single T cell receptor (beta chain) sequence. Its antigen is currently unknown. The CDR3 consists of 13 residues. CDR1 MGHDK and CDR2 SYGVNS come from the germline V gene. Trimming cost V 8 bases and J 0 bases; bases outside gene matches: 2. The sample comes from a study of T cell responses to AZD1222 COVID-19 vaccine. Study-wide points: Mostly white British, mostly female donors; authors suggested clonal diversity may be underestimated. Recipients of two AZD1222 doses showed rising Spike-specific TCR breadth and depth.

Some clones are missing from TCRdb's copy, which holds only in-frame ones; the method was immunoSEQ multiplex PCR. The sample holds 20,000 to 25,000 clones, approximately 86% seen once. The chain recombines TRBV25-1 with TRBJ2-3; 7 positions agree with TRBD1. The source material was peripheral blood, sampled on day 0 of AZD1222 vaccination. The sequence was obtained from an adult in good health. CDR3 DNA: TGTGCCAGCTCGACAGGGAGCACAGATACGCAGTATTTT. Translating gives CASSTGSTDTQYF.